These T cell receptor beta chains were read from a single sample in a study of OX40 agonist ivuxolimab in advanced cancers. Assay: immunoSEQ multiplex PCR; the TCRdb copy retains only in-frame clones and omits some. This table has about 46,000 clones, 91% appearing once. Sequenced here: CD4+ or CD8+ T cells sorted from blood, sampled in a trial of the OX40 agonist ivuxolimab. The receptors originated from an adult with an advanced solid tumor such as melanoma, head and neck, liver or kidney cancer. Each CDR3 is given without its conserved first and last residue. A D gene is named only where the DNA matches it firmly.

>.|12|TRBV7-9
ASSLASPNEKLF
>.|14|TRBV9
ASSVELTGWQDTQY
>.|12|TRBV23-1
ASSHGGPNYGYT
>.|11|TRBV27
ASSLIPRHEQY
>.|10|TRBV9
ASSVDGDTQY
>.|15|TRBV19
ASSIMSSLAGSGELF
>.|10|TRBV30
AWSPEGTWTF
>.|13|TRBV19
ATSTASSGANVLT
>.|10|TRBV5-4
ASSLETDTQY
>.|13|TRBV4-2
ASSQDRDSDWEQF
>TRBD2|12|TRBV27
ASSRLAGDYEQY
>.|9|TRBV14
ASSLGHEQF
>.|12|TRBV4-3
ASSQVTGTGELF
>.|13|TRBV9
ASSVGAQGYNEQF
>.|13|TRBV4-3
ASSQDVAGSTEAF
>TRBD2|13|TRBV2
ASSQAGVLSYEQY
>.|14|TRBV28
ASSLKAATMNTEAF
>.|13|TRBV7-6
ASSLAGSPTGELF
>.|14|TRBV27
ASSFGAGSGTDTQY
>.|11|TRBV13
ASSLGTDTEAF
>TRBD2|13|TRBV19
ASSLSSGGPDTQY
>.|13|TRBV5-1
ASSPNTVDSYEQY
>.|10|TRBV2
AASQGKEPQH
>.|15|TRBV6-1
ASSEGAGGGIYEKLF
>.|11|TRBV7-3
ASSIVGGTEAF
>.|9|TRBV20-1
SARAIDTQY
>TRBD2|13|TRBV28
ASSLEAGDTDTQY
>TRBD1|11|TRBV9
ASSAITGDEQY
>.|13|TRBV19
ASRIVRGTYNEQF
>.|10|TRBV29-1
SVVGWGGELF
>TRBD2|13|TRBV7-6
ASSLEASGVYEQY
>.|12|TRBV19
ASSIPPTNTEAF
>.|12|TRBV5-1
ASSLDRVTGELF
>TRBD2|14|TRBV4-1
ASSQTSVGRANEQY
>.|11|TRBV5-1
ASSFGGSYEQY
>TRBD1|14|TRBV27
ASSPGTDYSNQPQH
>TRBD2|17|TRBV4-2
ASSQRLASGGGPNNEQF
>TRBD1|13|TRBV19
ASSIHGTGPSEQY
>.|11|TRBV2
ASRDSNQETQY
>TRBD2|14|TRBV9
ASSLQGLADYNEQF
>.|11|TRBV4-1
ASSQGLADTQY
>TRBD2|16|TRBV9
ASSVASGGAGPTDTQY
>.|14|TRBV27
ATCEGSRNRWCEQY
>TRBD2|15|TRBV25-1
ASSDVPVAGGPDTQY
>TRBD2|15|TRBV7-9
ATHVGPAGVETGELF
>TRBD1|14|TRBV29-1
SVEREQGALNYGYT
>TRBD2|13|TRBV10-2
ASSAVERGDNEQF
>.|10|TRBV14
ASSHTNQPQH
>.|13|TRBV4-3
ASSPGVGAGAEQY
>.|13|TRBV6-4
ASSETNAGTDTQY
>.|13|TRBV4-2
ASSQGGQANTEAF
>.|12|TRBV6-6
ASSYSGGNYGYT
>.|11|TRBV11-3
ASSLGWGNEQF
>.|13|TRBV7-3
ASSLIAANTGELF
>TRBD2|15|TRBV29-1
SVEGLAGANSYNEQF
>TRBD1|13|TRBV12-5
ASGTLTGSIGEQF
>.|10|TRBV7-9
ASSLERGGYT